This TCR beta chain stems from a study of blood T cell repertoires in COVID-19. Study details: Sample material is recorded as cDNA or gDNA derived from T cells, B-cell-depleted T cells, or PBMCs.

CDR1 SGDLS and CDR2 YYNGEE come from the germline V gene. V lost 2 bases to trimming and J lost 1 base, with 12 bases between them. This CDR3 contains 15 residues. Per the authors' pipeline: Counts of nucleated cells, estimated from reference gene primer amplification, were obtained. TCRdb's copy holds only in-frame clones and misses some; the assay was immunoSEQ multiplex PCR. V and J calls and clone size are those listed in that table; D and trimming were worked out from the DNA. Of around 110,000 clones in the sample, more than 80% were seen once. This chain uses TRBV9 with TRBJ2-5; D not certain. Sequencing was carried out using peripheral blood. The source is a man aged 35 to 55 with active or convalescent COVID-19. In DNA form, the CDR3 reads TGTGCCAGCAGCGTCTCACAGCTCACCCAAGAGACCCAGTACTTC. The encoded protein is CASSVSQLTQETQYF.